This passage covers 19 T cell receptor beta chains from one sample sequenced in a study of CD4 and CD8 cells across lung adenocarcinoma regions. TCRdb re-derived calls from the PCR reads in MiXCR, one entry per CDR3 protein. The repertoire holds thousands of distinct CDR3 sequences, with roughly 45% as singletons. The sequencing sample was made of CD4+ T cells from the margin of a lung tumor. These TCRs come from a female donor with lung adenocarcinoma. The CD4 and CD8 labels of this study may be unreliable.

By sample fraction, this clonotype is medium-sized. This rearrangement joins TRBV6-1 to TRBJ1-2; D remains unclear. Germline V CDR1 and CDR2: MNHNS, SASEGT. V lost 7 bases to trimming and J lost 0 bases, with 6 bases between them. This CDR3 is built from 12 residues. The CDR3 loop reads CASKGSNYGYTF. The CDR3 nucleotides are TGTGCCAGCAAGGGATCTAACTATGGCTACACCTTC.

This clonotype is a singleton in its sample. J is TRBJ2-1 and V is TRBV6-1, with 9 nucleotides matching TRBD2. This CDR3 is built from 16 residues. In germline, CDR1 is MNHNS, CDR2 SASEGT. The J segment lost 10 bases and the V segment lost 0 bases, leaving 10 bases of the junction unmatched. The CDR3 DNA sequence: TGTGCCAGCAGTGAAGCCGGGACTAGCTTTTCCGGGGAGCAGTTCTTC. It encodes CASSEAGTSFSGEQFF.

The chain has TRBV6-1 and TRBJ2-1; D remains unclear. TRBJ2-7 matches the DNA end more closely, so the J call is doubtful. CDR1 is MNHNS and CDR2 is SASEGT in the germline V gene. This CDR3 has 13 residues. CDR3 amino acids: CASSEDHAYEQYF. The CDR3 bases are TGTGCCAGCAGTGAAGACCACGCCTACGAGCAGTACTTC.

This clonotype was detected only a few times. The chain carries TRBV5-6 and TRBJ2-5; TRBD2 matches 8 bases. The V gene's germline CDR1 is SGHDT and CDR2 YYEEEE. CDR3 length: 13 amino acids. V lost 5 bases to trimming and J lost 4 bases; unmatched junction nucleotides: 4. Here the CDR3 reads CASSNLAGETQYF. The CDR3 DNA is TGTGCCAGCAGTAATCTAGCGGGAGAGACCCAGTACTTC. The full variable domain, in which reference TRBV5-6 and TRBJ2-5 provide the parts outside the CDR3, is DAGVTQSPTHLIKTRGQQVTLRCSPKSGHDTVSWYQQALGQGPQFIFQYYEEEERQRGNFPDRFSGHQFPNYSSELNVNALLLGDSALYLCASSNLAGETQYFGPGTRLLVL.

This clonotype was found a few times. The chain links TRBV6-1 to TRBJ2-7, with 7 bases identical to TRBD1. The length of the CDR3 is 13 residues. J lost 2 bases, V lost 4 bases, and 2 bases had no gene match. Germline V gives CDR1 MNHNS, CDR2 SASEGT. The CDR3 coding sequence is TGTGCCAGCAGTGTGGGACAGACCTACGAGCAGTACTTC. Amino acid sequence: CASSVGQTYEQYF.

The chain uses TRBV6-2 or TRBV6-3 and TRBJ1-1; D remains ambiguous. The CDR3 consists of 13 residues. V lost 1 base and J 2 bases, leaving 5 bases between the germline ends. CDR1 is MNHEY, CDR2 SVGEGT, per germline. The CDR3 loop is CASSYFGNTEAFF. DNA of the CDR3: TGTGCCAGCAGTTACTTCGGAAACACTGAAGCTTTCTTT.

This chain links TRBV27 with TRBJ1-2, with 12 bases lining up with TRBD1. This CDR3 has 15 amino acids. After removal of 2 bases from V and 8 bases from J, the junction contained 6 bases not matched to a gene. Looked up from germline, CDR1 is MNHEY and CDR2 is SMNVEV (reference sequence). For the CDR3, the DNA is TGTGCCAGCAGTTTAGTGGGGACAGGGGGCACGGGCTACACCTTC. Translated, it gives CASSLVGTGGTGYTF.

This clonotype ranks as medium-sized. CDR3 loop: CASSVEESQGEQYF. The DNA of the CDR3 is TGCGCCAGCAGTGTTGAGGAATCACAAGGGGAGCAGTACTTC. The rearrangement joins TRBV10-2 to TRBJ2-5; the D gene could be TRBD1 or TRBD2 (5 bases each). The CDR3 loop spans 14 amino acids. Trimming removed 4 bases from V and 11 bases from J, with 20 bases in between. Germline lookup yields CDR1 WSHSY and CDR2 SAAADI.

This clonotype was seen a few times. The chain combines TRBV7-6 with TRBJ2-5; TRBD1 is a possible D gene (8 bases). The CDR3 has 13 residues. Per germline, CDR1 SGHVS and CDR2 FNYEAQ. V gave up 5 bases and J gave up 11 bases, with 18 bases separating them. The CDR3 reads CASSPRQGREQYF. In DNA, the CDR3 is TGTGCCAGCAGCCCTAGACAGGGGCGGGAGCAGTACTTC. The full variable domain, with the rest looked up from reference TRBV7-6 and TRBJ2-5, is GAGVSQSPRYKVTKRGQDVALRCDPISGHVSLYWYRQALGQGPEFLTYFNYEAQQDKSGLPNDRFSAERPEGSISTLTIQRTEQRDSAMYRCASSPRQGREQYFGPGTRLLVL.

This clonotype showed up just a few times. DNA for the CDR3: TGCGCCAGCAGAACGACTAGCGGAACGAACACCGGGGAGCTGTTTTTT. Its protein is CASRTTSGTNTGELFF. The chain carries TRBV4-1 and TRBJ2-2; 9 nucleotides line up with TRBD2. The germline CDR1 and CDR2 sequences are MGHRA and YSYEKL. V lost 6 bases, J lost 0 bases, and 5 bases stayed unmatched. The CDR3 covers 16 residues.

The table lists this clonotype with many counts. V usage is TRBV6-1 and J usage is TRBJ1-3, with D maybe TRBD1 (6 bases). The germline gives CDR1 MNHNS, CDR2 SASEGT. The ends were cut back, 7 bases at V and 4 bases at J, with 14 bases in the middle. The CDR3 totals 14 residues. This CDR3 is CASKGQGQGNTIYF. DNA of the CDR3: TGTGCCAGCAAGGGGCAGGGGCAAGGAAACACCATATATTTT.

This clonotype counts as medium-sized. The J gene is TRBJ2-2, the V gene TRBV7-3; possibly TRBD1 or TRBD2 for D (6 bases each). The CDR3 length is 15 residues. The germline V and J ends were trimmed by 6 bases and 1 base, with 12 bases remaining between them. The germline V gene encodes CDR1 SGHTA and CDR2 FQGTGA. CDR3 protein: CASRKGGVNTGELFF. The CDR3 DNA reads TGTGCCAGCAGAAAGGGGGGCGTGAACACCGGGGAGCTGTTTTTT.

This clonotype has just a few counts. Without the conserved terminal phenylalanine or tryptophan, this CDR3 likely stems from a read error. Because the CDR3's place on the DNA is in doubt, the DNA is left out and the CDR3 is given as listed by TCRdb. The chain couples TRBV30 to TRBJ2-1; no check of the table's D call, TRBD1, against the DNA was made. The CDR3 has 21 amino acids, counting both end residues. Germline-derived CDR1 and CDR2 are GTSNPN and SVGIG (reference sequence). The CDR3 spells CAWSPGAIPVGDDREGWHMAG.

The rearrangement uses TRBV30 and TRBJ1-1; tentatively, D is TRBD1 (5 bases). CDR3 size: 14 residues. Germline CDR1 is GTSNPN and CDR2 is SVGIG (reference sequence). Trimming removed 1 base from V and 3 bases from J, with 12 bases in between. CDR3 coding DNA: TGTGCCTGGAGTGGGGACGCATCTGACACTGAAGCTTTCTTT. Encoded protein: CAWSGDASDTEAFF.

This clonotype was observed a few times. The chain carries TRBV27 and TRBJ2-3, with a weak D call TRBD1 (6 bases). The CDR3 runs 15 residues. Germline CDR1 and CDR2: MNHEY and SMNVEV (reference sequence). Trimming took 6 bases from V and 2 from J, leaving 15 bases between them. The CDR3 sequence is CASRLLGANTDTQYF. CDR3 DNA sequence: TGTGCCAGCAGACTTTTGGGGGCAAACACAGATACGCAGTATTTT.

This clonotype was observed many times. The V call is TRBV7-8, the J call TRBJ1-1; 8 bases agree with TRBD1. CDR1 SGHVS and CDR2 FQNEAQ come from the germline V gene. The trim removed 6 bases at V and 3 bases at J, leaving 12 bases unmatched. The CDR3 spans 16 residues. The CDR3 region has the DNA TGTGCCAGCAGACGGGGCCGCGGGACAGGTGACACTGAAGCTTTCTTT. This codes for CASRRGRGTGDTEAFF.

As concerns this clonotype: At one end, the junction sequence differs from germline, possibly due to a read error. The chain links TRBV6-1 to TRBJ2-4; D could derive from TRBD1 or TRBD2 (5 bases each). The CDR3 totals 15 residues. Germline CDR1 MNHNS, CDR2 SASEGT. The DNA for the CDR3 is TGTGCCAGCGGTACGGGGCGACGAGCCAAAGACATTCAGTACTTC. It specifies CASGTGRRAKDIQYF.

V and J are TRBV4-1 and TRBJ2-7; tentative D call: TRBD1 (6 bases). CDR1 is MGHRA, CDR2 YSYEKL, per germline. The CDR3 extends over 13 amino acids. V was shortened by 4 bases and J by 3 bases, with 10 bases between the two germline ends. The CDR3 nucleotides read TGCGCCAGCAGCCGAGAACAGGGCTACGAGCAGTACTTC. Translated, it gives CASSREQGYEQYF.

The chain joins TRBV11-2 to TRBJ2-5; D gene unclear. Trimming removed 0 bases at V and 6 bases at J, with 11 bases between. This CDR3 comprises 14 residues. The germline gives CDR1 SGHAT, CDR2 FQNNGV. DNA of the CDR3: TGTGCCAGCAGCTTAGATCGGGTGGAAAAGACCCAGTACTTC. This gives the protein CASSLDRVEKTQYF.